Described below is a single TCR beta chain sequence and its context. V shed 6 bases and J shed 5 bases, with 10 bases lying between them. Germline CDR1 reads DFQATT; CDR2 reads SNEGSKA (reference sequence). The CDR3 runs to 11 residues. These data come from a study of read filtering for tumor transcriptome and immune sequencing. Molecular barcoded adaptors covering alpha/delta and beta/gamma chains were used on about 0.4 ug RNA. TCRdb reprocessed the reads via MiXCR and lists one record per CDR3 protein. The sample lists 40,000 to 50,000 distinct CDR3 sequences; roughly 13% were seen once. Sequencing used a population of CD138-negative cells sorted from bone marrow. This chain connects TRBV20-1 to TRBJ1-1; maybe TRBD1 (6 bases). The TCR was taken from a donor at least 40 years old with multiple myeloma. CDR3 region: CSAGGPTEAFF. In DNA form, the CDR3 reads TGCAGTGCCGGGGGCCCTACTGAAGCTTTCTTT.